The 3 T cell receptor beta chains below come from one sample, sequenced in a study of blood T cell repertoires in COVID-19. Profiling relied on immunoSEQ multiplex PCR, and the TCRdb table lists in-frame clones only, not all of them. The profile shows fewer than 250,000 clones, about 82% of them singletons. The sequenced sample consisted of PBMCs or T cells enriched from blood (not recorded which). The source is a woman between 45 and 65 years old who had recovered from COVID-19.

V and J are TRBV7-2 and TRBJ1-6; D not certain. V lost 5 bases and J 6 bases, leaving 11 bases between the germline ends. The CDR3 is 14 amino acids. The germline gives CDR1 SGHTA, CDR2 FQGNSA. The CDR3 bases are TGTGCCAGCAGCAACACAGACCGTAATTCACCCCTCCACTTT. Protein sequence: CASSNTDRNSPLHF.

The chain recombines TRBV28 with TRBJ1-4, with D unclear. The V end lost 5 bases, the J end lost 0 bases, and 10 bases lay between the germline ends. The CDR3 totals 15 residues. Germline CDR1 MDHEN, CDR2 SYDVKM. The chain's CDR3 is CASSPEGATNEKLFF. DNA for the CDR3: TGTGCCAGCAGTCCCGAGGGAGCAACTAATGAAAAACTGTTTTTT.

This chain joins TRBV10-2 and TRBJ2-7; D is unclear. CDR1 WSHSY and CDR2 SAAADI come from the germline V gene. The CDR3 contains 11 residues. The V gene lost 4 bases and the J gene lost 2 bases, with 3 bases spanning the gap. DNA for the CDR3: TGCGCCAGCAGTGTAACCTACGAGCAGTACTTC. Translated, it gives CASSVTYEQYF.